Below, 7 T cell receptor beta chains from the same sample are listed, as sequenced in a study of T-cell memory formation after mild COVID-19 (dated by TCRdb to the early 2020s). The method behind the library was 5' RACE. TCRdb shows the sequencer as Illumina NovaSeq 6000. Using fastp trimming at Q25 and MiXCR clonotype assembly, TCRdb reanalyzed the public sequencing data and kept in-frame beta chains. Records with the same CDR3 protein are collapsed into one entry carrying the most frequent genes and DNA. This sample holds approximately 440,000 distinct CDR3 sequences; around 20% were observed only once. The ten most abundant clones make up 7.5% to 10% of the sample. Specimen: PBMCs or a T cell subset sorted from them (not recorded which). Every receptor here comes from an adult woman who had mild COVID-19 (a few samples of this study predate the infection). The sample titles of this study are shuffled in the database, so cell type and time point are left out; the donor was told from shared clones.

This clonotype was counted only a few times. This sequence joins TRBV6-5 and TRBJ2-7, with 13 bases matching TRBD2. Germline CDR1 and CDR2: MNHEY and SVGAGI. This CDR3 region has 15 residues. Trimming removed 2 bases from V and 4 bases from J; junction bases left unmatched: 2. The CDR3 here is CASSYTTSGRYEQYF. Here the CDR3 DNA reads TGTGCCAGCAGTTACACGACTAGCGGGAGGTACGAGCAGTACTTC.

The chain recombines TRBV9 with TRBJ2-2; D is undetermined. The germline V gene encodes CDR1 SGDLS and CDR2 YYNGEE. Trimming pared 1 base from V and 9 bases from J, leaving 10 bases between. The CDR3 spans 13 residues. CDR3 nucleotide sequence: TGTGCCAGCAGCGTACATTCTGATAGGGAGCTGTTTTTT. Amino acids: CASSVHSDRELFF. Full variable domain (missing parts from reference TRBV9 and TRBJ2-2): DSGVTQTPKHLITATGQRVTLRCSPRSGDLSVYWYQQSLDQGLQFLIQYYNGEERAKGNILERFSAQQFPDLHSELNLSSLELGDSALYFCASSVHSDRELFFGEGSRLTVL.

This clonotype showed up just a few times. The gene calls are TRBV5-4 and TRBJ2-5; D remains unclear. The V gene lost 4 bases and the J gene lost 2 bases, with 12 bases spanning the gap. Germline V lookup: CDR1 SGHNT, CDR2 YYREEE (reference sequence). The CDR3 is 14 residues long. CDR3 region: CASSPSTSQETQYF. The CDR3 coding sequence is TGTGCCAGCAGCCCCTCGACGTCTCAAGAGACCCAGTACTTC.

This clonotype was seen a few times. J is TRBJ1-4 and V is TRBV7-2, with D uncertain. V was pared by 1 base and J by 2 bases, with 11 bases between. The CDR3 is made up of 16 amino acids. Germline CDR1 is SGHTA and CDR2 is FQGNSA. This CDR3 is CASSLVLGKTNEKLFF. The CDR3, as DNA: TGTGCCAGCAGCTTAGTTCTCGGCAAGACTAATGAAAAACTGTTTTTT.

This clonotype was detected only a few times. The chain links TRBV3-1 to TRBJ1-4, with TRBD1 as a possible D gene (6 bases). The CDR3 runs to 13 residues. The V gene's germline CDR1 is LGHDT and CDR2 YNNKEL (reference sequence). Between the trimmed V and J ends, which lost 6 bases and 5 bases, there was a span of 10 bases. The CDR3 spells CASSRTDNEKLFF. DNA for the CDR3: TGTGCCAGCAGTCGGACAGACAATGAAAAACTGTTTTTT.

The gene calls are TRBV7-9 and TRBJ2-7, with 7 bases aligning to TRBD2. Germline V gene lookup returns CDR1 SEHNR and CDR2 FQNEAQ (reference sequence). V lost 0 bases, J lost 0 bases, and 8 bases stayed unmatched. CDR3 size: 17 residues. CDR3 sequence: CASSLAGRGLDSYEQYF. CDR3 nucleotide sequence: TGTGCCAGCAGCTTAGCCGGTCGAGGACTAGACTCCTACGAGCAGTACTTC.

The genes are TRBV7-3 and TRBJ2-3; D gene ambiguous. The germline V gene has CDR1 SGHTA and CDR2 FQGTGA. Trimming removed 1 base at V and 3 bases at J, with 11 bases between. The CDR3 is 15 amino acids. The CDR3 DNA reads as TGTGCCAGCAGCTTAAGACCAGCGAGGACAGATACGCAGTATTTT. Protein: CASSLRPARTDTQYF.